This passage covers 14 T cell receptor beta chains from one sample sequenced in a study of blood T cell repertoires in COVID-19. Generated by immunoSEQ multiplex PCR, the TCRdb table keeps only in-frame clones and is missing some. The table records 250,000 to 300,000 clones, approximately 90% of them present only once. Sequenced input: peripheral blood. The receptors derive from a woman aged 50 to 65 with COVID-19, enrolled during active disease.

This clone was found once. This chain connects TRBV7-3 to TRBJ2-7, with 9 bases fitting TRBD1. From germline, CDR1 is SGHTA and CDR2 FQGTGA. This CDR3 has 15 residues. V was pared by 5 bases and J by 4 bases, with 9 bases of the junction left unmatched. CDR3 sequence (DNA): TGTGCCAGCAGCCACACGGGACAGGGACCTTACGAGCAGTACTTC. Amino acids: CASSHTGQGPYEQYF.

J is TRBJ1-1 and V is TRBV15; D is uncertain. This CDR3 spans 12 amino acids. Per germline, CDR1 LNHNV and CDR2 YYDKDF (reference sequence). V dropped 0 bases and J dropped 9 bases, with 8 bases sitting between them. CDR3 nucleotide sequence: TGTGCCACCAGCAGAGATGGAGCACAAGCTTTCTTT. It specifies CATSRDGAQAFF.

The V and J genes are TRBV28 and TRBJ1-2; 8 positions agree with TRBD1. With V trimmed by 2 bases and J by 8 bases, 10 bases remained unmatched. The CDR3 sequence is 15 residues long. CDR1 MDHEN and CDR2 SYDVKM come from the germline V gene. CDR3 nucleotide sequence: TGTGCCAGCAGTTTAGAGTGGGACAGGTTGGGAGGCTACACCTTC. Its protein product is CASSLEWDRLGGYTF.

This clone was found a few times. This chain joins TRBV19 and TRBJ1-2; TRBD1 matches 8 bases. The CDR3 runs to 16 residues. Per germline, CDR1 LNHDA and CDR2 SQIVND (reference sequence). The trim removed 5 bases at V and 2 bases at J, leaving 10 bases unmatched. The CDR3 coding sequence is TGTGCCAGTAGTCCAGACTCGGACAGGGCGAACTATGGCTACACCTTC. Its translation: CASSPDSDRANYGYTF.

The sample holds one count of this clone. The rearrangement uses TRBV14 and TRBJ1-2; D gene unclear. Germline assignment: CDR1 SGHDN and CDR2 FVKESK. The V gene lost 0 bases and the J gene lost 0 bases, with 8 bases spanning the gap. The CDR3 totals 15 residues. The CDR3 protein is CASSQDYTTNYGYTF. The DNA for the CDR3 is TGTGCCAGCAGCCAAGATTATACAACTAACTATGGCTACACCTTC.

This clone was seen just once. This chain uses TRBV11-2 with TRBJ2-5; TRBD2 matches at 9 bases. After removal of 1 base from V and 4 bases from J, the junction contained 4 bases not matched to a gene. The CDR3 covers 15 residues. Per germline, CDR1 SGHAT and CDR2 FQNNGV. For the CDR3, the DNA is TGTGCCAGCAGCTTAGGGACTAGCGTAGGAGAGACCCAGTACTTC. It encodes CASSLGTSVGETQYF.

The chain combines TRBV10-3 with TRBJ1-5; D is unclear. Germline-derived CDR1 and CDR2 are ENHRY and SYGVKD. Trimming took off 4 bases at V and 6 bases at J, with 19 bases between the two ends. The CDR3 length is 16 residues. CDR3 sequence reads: CAISGQASGGGQPQHF. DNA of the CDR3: TGTGCCATCAGTGGTCAAGCCTCCGGCGGAGGTCAGCCCCAGCATTTT.

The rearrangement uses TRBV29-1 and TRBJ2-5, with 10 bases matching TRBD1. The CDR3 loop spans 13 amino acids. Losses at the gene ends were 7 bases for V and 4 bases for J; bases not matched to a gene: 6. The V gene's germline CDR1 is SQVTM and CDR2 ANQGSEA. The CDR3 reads CSADRGQLETQYF. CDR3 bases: TGCAGCGCTGACAGGGGGCAGCTAGAGACCCAGTACTTC. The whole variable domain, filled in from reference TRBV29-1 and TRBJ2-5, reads SAVISQKPSRDICQRGTSLTIQCQVDSQVTMMFWYRQQPGQSLTLIATANQGSEATYESGFVIDKFPISRPNLTFSTLTVSNMSPEDSSIYLCSADRGQLETQYFGPGTRLLVL.

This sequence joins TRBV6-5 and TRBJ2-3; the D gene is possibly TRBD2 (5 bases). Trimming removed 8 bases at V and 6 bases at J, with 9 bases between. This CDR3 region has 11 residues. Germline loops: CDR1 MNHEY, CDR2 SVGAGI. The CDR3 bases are TGTGCCAGCCACTGGAGGGATACGCAGTATTTT. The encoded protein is CASHWRDTQYF.

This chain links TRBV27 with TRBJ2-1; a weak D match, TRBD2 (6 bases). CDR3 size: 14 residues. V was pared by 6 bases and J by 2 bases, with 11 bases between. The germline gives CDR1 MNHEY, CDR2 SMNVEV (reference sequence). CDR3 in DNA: TGTGCCAGCAGGCTAGCGACCACCTACAATGAGCAGTTCTTC. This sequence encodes CASRLATTYNEQFF.

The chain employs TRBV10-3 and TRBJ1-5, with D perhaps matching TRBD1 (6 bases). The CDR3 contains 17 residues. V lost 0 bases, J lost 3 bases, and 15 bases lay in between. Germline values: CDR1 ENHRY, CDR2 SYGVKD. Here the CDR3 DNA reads TGTGCCATCAGTGAGTCGGGGGCCAGGGGTGACAATCAGCCCCAGCATTTT. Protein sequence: CAISESGARGDNQPQHF.

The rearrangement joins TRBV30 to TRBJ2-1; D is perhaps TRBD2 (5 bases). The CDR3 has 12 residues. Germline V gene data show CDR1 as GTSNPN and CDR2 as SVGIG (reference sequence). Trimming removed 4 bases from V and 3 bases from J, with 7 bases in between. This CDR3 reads CAWTDFYNEQFF. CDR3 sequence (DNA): TGTGCCTGGACGGACTTCTACAATGAGCAGTTCTTC.

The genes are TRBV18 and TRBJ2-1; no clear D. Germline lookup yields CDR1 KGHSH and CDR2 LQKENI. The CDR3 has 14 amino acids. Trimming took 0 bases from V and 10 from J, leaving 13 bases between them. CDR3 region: CASSPPAAPAEQFF. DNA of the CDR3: TGTGCCAGCTCACCACCGGCGGCCCCGGCGGAGCAGTTCTTC.

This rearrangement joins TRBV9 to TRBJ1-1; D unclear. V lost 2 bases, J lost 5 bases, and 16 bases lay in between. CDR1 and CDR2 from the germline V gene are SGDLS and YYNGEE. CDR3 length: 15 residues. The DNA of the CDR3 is TGTGCCAGCAGCGTCCGGTCGGAGGGTCGGACTGAAGCTTTCTTT. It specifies CASSVRSEGRTEAFF.